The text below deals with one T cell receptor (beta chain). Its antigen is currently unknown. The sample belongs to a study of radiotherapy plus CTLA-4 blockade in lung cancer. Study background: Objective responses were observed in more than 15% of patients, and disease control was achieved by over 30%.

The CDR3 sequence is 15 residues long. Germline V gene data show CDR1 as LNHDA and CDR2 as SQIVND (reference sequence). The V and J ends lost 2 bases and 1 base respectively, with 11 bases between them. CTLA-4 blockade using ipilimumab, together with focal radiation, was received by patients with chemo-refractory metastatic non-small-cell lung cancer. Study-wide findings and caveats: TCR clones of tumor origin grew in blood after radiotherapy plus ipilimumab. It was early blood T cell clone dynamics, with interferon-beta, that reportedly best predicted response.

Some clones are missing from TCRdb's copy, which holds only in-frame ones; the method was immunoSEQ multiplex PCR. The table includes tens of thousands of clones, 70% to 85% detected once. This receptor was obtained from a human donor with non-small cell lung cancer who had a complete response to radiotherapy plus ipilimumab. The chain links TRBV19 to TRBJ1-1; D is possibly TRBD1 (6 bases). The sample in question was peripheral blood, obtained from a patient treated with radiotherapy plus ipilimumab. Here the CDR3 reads CASSINRASNTEAFF. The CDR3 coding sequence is TGTGCCAGTAGTATAAACAGGGCTTCGAACACTGAAGCTTTCTTT.